These T cell receptor beta chains were read from a single sample in a study of T cell clonotyping in hematopoietic cell transplantation. Sequencing used immunoSEQ multiplex PCR; TCRdb keeps in-frame clones, though not all of them. The sample lists about 41,000 clones; 95% were seen once. The sample was peripheral blood mononuclear cells. These receptors were collected from a man aged 25-45 years in good health. Some clones in this sample may be carry-over from other donors' samples. Each CDR3 is given with its conserved first and last residue. The D gene is left open where the match is weak. Only part of the rows carry a size: once, few, many, or a class if the clone is expanded.

>-|once|TRBJ1-1|TRBV5-1
CASSVPTPGMAEAFF
TGCGCCAGCAGCGTCCCGACACCGGGCATGGCTGAAGCTTTCTTT
>TRBD1|-|TRBJ1-6|TRBV7-8
CASSARDRGSNSPLHF
TGTGCCAGCAGCGCCCGGGACAGGGGGTCCAATTCACCCCTCCACTTT
>-|-|TRBJ1-2|TRBV6-1
CASSELTHTF
TGTGCCAGCAGTGAGTTGACACACACCTTC
>TRBD1|-|TRBJ1-2|TRBV7-9
CASSFSGDRGLYGYTF
TGTGCCAGCAGCTTTTCCGGGGACAGGGGGCTCTATGGCTACACCTTC
>-|-|TRBJ1-1|TRBV30
CAWSVLGLTMNTEAFF
TGTGCCTGGAGTGTACTGGGACTGACCATGAACACTGAAGCTTTCTTT
>-|-|TRBJ2-1|TRBV30
CAWSQDKHNEQFF
TGTGCCTGGAGCCAGGATAAGCACAATGAGCAGTTCTTC
>TRBD1|-|TRBJ1-2|TRBV14
CASSLGQGGRRGYTF
TGTGCCAGCAGCCTTGGACAGGGTGGGCGTCGGGGCTACACCTTC
>-|-|TRBJ2-5|TRBV4-2
CASSQEAGQLTQYF
TGTGCCAGCAGCCAAGAGGCAGGACAGTTGACCCAGTACTTC
>-|-|TRBJ2-7|TRBV19
CASSDRQVISDEQYF
TGTGCCAGTAGTGACCGACAGGTCATTTCCGACGAGCAGTACTTC
>-|-|TRBJ1-2|TRBV6-5
CASSVGGDGYTF
TGTGCCAGCAGCGTTGGGGGGGATGGCTACACCTTC
>TRBD2|-|TRBJ2-7|TRBV4-2
CASSQSSGKRYEQYF
TGTGCCAGCAGCCAATCTAGCGGGAAGCGCTACGAGCAGTACTTC
>TRBD1|-|TRBJ2-7|TRBV7-9
CASSSWDRAYEQYF
TGTGCCAGCAGCTCCTGGGACAGGGCCTACGAGCAGTACTTC
>-|-|TRBJ1-5|TRBV5-6
CASSLYLAGRFANQPQHF
TGTGCCAGCAGCTTGTATTTAGCGGGGAGGTTCGCCAATCAGCCCCAGCATTTT
>-|-|TRBJ1-2|TRBV6-5
CASSSGNYGYTF
TGTGCCAGCAGTTCTGGCAACTATGGCTACACCTTC
>-|-|TRBJ1-5|TRBV7-8
CASSLVVGSSNQPQHF
TGTGCCAGCAGCTTAGTGGTAGGTTCAAGCAATCAGCCCCAGCATTTT
>-|-|TRBJ1-1|TRBV2
CASSEPTTMNTEAFF
TGTGCCAGCAGTGAACCTACGACCATGAACACTGAAGCTTTCTTT
>-|-|TRBJ2-3|TRBV9
CASSEGLSTDTQYF
TGTGCCAGCAGCGAGGGACTTTCCACAGATACGCAGTATTTT
>TRBD1|-|TRBJ1-1|TRBV6-1
CASRRTGDEAFF
TGTGCCAGCAGAAGGACAGGAGATGAAGCTTTCTTT
>TRBD1|-|TRBJ1-1|TRBV30
CAWILTGENTEAFF
TGTGCCTGGATTTTGACAGGGGAAAACACTGAAGCTTTCTTT
>TRBD1|-|TRBJ2-4|TRBV29-1
CSVSWGDRQNIQYF
TGCAGCGTTAGTTGGGGGGACAGGCAAAACATTCAGTACTTC
>-|-|TRBJ2-7|TRBV6-1
CASSEYVADSSYEQYF
TGTGCCAGCAGTGAGTACGTAGCGGATAGCTCCTACGAGCAGTACTTC
>TRBD1|-|TRBJ1-1|TRBV25-1
CASSESRQGAAGPEAFF
TGTGCCAGCAGTGAGTCGAGGCAGGGGGCGGCTGGACCTGAAGCTTTCTTT
>TRBD1|-|TRBJ2-2|TRBV6-5
CASSYATGRNGELFF
TGTGCCAGCAGTTACGCGACAGGGCGCAACGGGGAGCTGTTTTTT
>-|-|TRBJ2-7|TRBV27
CASSLGHSYEQYF
TGTGCCAGCAGTTTGGGTCACTCCTACGAGCAGTACTTC